The T cell receptor (beta chain) under discussion was sequenced for a study of regulatory T cells in long-lasting Graves disease. Study at large: Newly diagnosed Graves' patients took antithyroid drugs under 3 months.

The CDR3 is made up of 14 amino acids. Looked up from germline, CDR1 is MNHEY and CDR2 is SVGEGT. Assembly of TCR beta libraries relied on iRepertoire HTBI primers together with Arm-PCR of CDR3 regions. TCRdb passed the multiplex PCR reads through MiXCR, listing each CDR3 protein once. The data show roughly 610,000 distinct CDR3 sequences, roughly 15% seen once. Documented time point: newly diagnosed GD, antithyroid drugs for less than 3 months. PBMCs provided the RNA from which the TCR library was made. Concerning this clonotype: A read error may account for a junction end that differs from germline.

This sample was also put to use in a study of T cells in Graves' hyperthyroidism and ophthalmopathy.

This specimen was peripheral blood mononuclear cells (PBMCs), taken at new diagnosis, from a patient treated with antithyroid drugs. The genes are TRBV6-2 or TRBV6-3 and TRBJ2-7, with D perhaps TRBD1 (5 bases). The TCR originated in a young woman with Graves disease. CDR3 sequence reads: CASSERARAYQQYF. CDR3 DNA: TGTGCCAGCAGTGAAAGGGCCAGGGCCTACCAGCAGTACTTC.